This T cell receptor (beta chain) was captured in a study of control samples from healthy donors and cancer patients. Clones were sequenced by immunoSEQ multiplex PCR, and TCRdb holds only the in-frame ones, with some missing. The profile shows over 200,000 clones, roughly four fifths of them singletons. The germline CDR1 and CDR2 sequences are SGHRS and YFSETQ. The CDR3 has 15 amino acids. V lost 2 bases, J lost 0 bases, and 11 bases lay in between. The chain combines TRBV5-1 with TRBJ1-1; D remains ambiguous. The sequence derives from a woman in her fifties or sixties with lung cancer. The sample taken for sequencing was PBMCs. CDR3 in amino acids: CASSFTATLNTEAFF. CDR3 nucleotides: TGCGCCAGCAGCTTCACGGCCACCCTGAACACTGAAGCTTTCTTT.